This TCR beta chain was captured by sequencing in a study of T cells in localized non-small cell lung cancer. Study results and caveats: Increased T cell density in blood showed an association with longer overall survival. Maximal T cell clonality occurred in uninvolved adjacent lung, with tumor ranking below it.

Some clones are missing from TCRdb's copy, which holds only in-frame ones; the method was immunoSEQ multiplex PCR. The sample has some 1,800 clones, around a third seen once. This clone was detected a few times. Its matching antigen is unknown. The CDR3 covers 15 residues. Germline CDR1 and CDR2: SGDLS and YYNGEE. V was cut by 4 bases and J by 7 bases, with 18 bases left in between. This specimen was lung tumor tissue, taken before any cancer treatment. This chain links TRBV9 with TRBJ2-4, with a tentative D call TRBD2 (6 bases). This sequence originates from a female donor aged 60 or older with stage I lung adenocarcinoma. CDR3 DNA sequence: TGTGCCAGCAGCCCCGGAGGGCTCTCAGGGAACATTCAGTACTTC. This sequence encodes CASSPGGLSGNIQYF.